Listed here are 27 T cell receptor beta chains from one sample, sequenced in a study of cytomegalovirus exposure and HLA in healthy donors. The PCR made use of 60 Vbeta and 13 Jbeta primers. Sequenced by immunoSEQ multiplex PCR; TCRdb stores in-frame clones only, minus some. The sample shows about 26,000 clones, 55% to 75% of them seen only once. Sequencing input: PBMCs. These receptors were obtained from a woman between 45 and 60 years old in good health and CMV-seronegative.

This clone was detected a few times. The genes are TRBV9 and TRBJ1-1; 8 positions match TRBD1. The CDR3 is made up of 14 amino acids. V shed 6 bases, J shed 3 bases, and the junction held 7 bases outside the gene matches. Germline loops: CDR1 SGDLS, CDR2 YYNGEE. The CDR3 is CASTQTGVYTEAFF. The CDR3 nucleotides are TGTGCCAGCACCCAGACAGGGGTGTACACTGAAGCTTTCTTT.

CDR3 amino acids: CASSQEGSGFQPQHF. The CDR3 DNA sequence: TGCGCCAGCAGCCAAGAAGGCAGCGGATTTCAGCCCCAGCATTTT. The chain recombines TRBV4-1 with TRBJ1-5; D ambiguous. Between the trimmed V and J ends, which lost 0 bases and 6 bases, there was a span of 12 bases. The germline gives CDR1 MGHRA, CDR2 YSYEKL. The CDR3 is 15 residues long.

The chain links TRBV9 to TRBJ2-7; perhaps TRBD1 as D (6 bases). V shed 4 bases and J shed 2 bases, with 13 bases lying between them. The CDR3 length is 14 residues. Germline V CDR1 and CDR2: SGDLS, YYNGEE. The CDR3 sequence is CASSPSPGAYEQYF. CDR3 DNA: TGTGCCAGCAGCCCCAGTCCAGGGGCCTACGAGCAGTACTTC.

This chain connects TRBV6-1 to TRBJ1-1, with 8 bases matching TRBD1. Looked up from germline, CDR1 is MNHNS and CDR2 is SASEGT. The CDR3 runs to 14 residues. V trimming: 9 bases; J trimming: 4 bases; junction bases outside the gene matches: 10. CDR3 in amino acids: CASLDRAEGTEAFF. The CDR3 nucleotides read TGTGCCAGTCTGGACAGGGCAGAGGGCACTGAAGCTTTCTTT.

V usage is TRBV29-1 and J usage is TRBJ2-5; 12 bases fit TRBD2. CDR3 length equals 12 residues. Germline V lookup: CDR1 SQVTM, CDR2 ANQGSEA. The junction had 5 bases not matched to a gene; V was cut back by 3 bases and J by 12 bases. CDR3 region: CSVDLAGGPEYF. The CDR3 nucleotides are TGCAGCGTTGATCTAGCGGGAGGGCCGGAGTACTTC.

There are a few counts of this clone. The chain joins TRBV5-4 to TRBJ1-2; D not certain. CDR3 size: 13 residues. The V and J ends lost 4 bases and 8 bases respectively, with 15 bases between them. Germline CDR1 reads SGHNT; CDR2 reads YYREEE (reference sequence). CDR3 residues: CASSPGPAGGYTF. The DNA for the CDR3 is TGTGCCAGCAGCCCGGGTCCCGCGGGAGGCTACACCTTC.

This clone was counted between two and nine times. This chain uses TRBV5-4 with TRBJ2-5; TRBD2 agrees at 11 bases. CDR1 is SGHNT, CDR2 YYREEE, per germline (reference sequence). The V gene end was trimmed by 3 bases and the J gene end by 4 bases; junction bases not matched to a gene: 8. The CDR3 loop spans 16 amino acids. The CDR3 protein is CASSSLAGGPRETQYF. The CDR3 nucleotides are TGTGCCAGCAGCTCCTTAGCGGGGGGGCCCAGAGAGACCCAGTACTTC.

The chain joins TRBV5-1 to TRBJ2-1, with TRBD1 matching over 7 bases. CDR3 size: 16 residues. J gave up 0 bases and V 0 bases, and 3 bases lay outside the gene matches. CDR1 SGHRS and CDR2 YFSETQ come from the germline V gene. This CDR3 is CASSLAGQVSYNEQFF. The DNA of the CDR3 is TGCGCCAGCAGCTTGGCAGGACAGGTCTCCTACAATGAGCAGTTCTTC. The full variable domain, with the rest looked up from reference TRBV5-1 and TRBJ2-1, is KAGVTQTPRYLIKTRGQQVTLSCSPISGHRSVSWYQQTPGQGLQFLFEYFSETQRNKGNFPGRFSGRQFSNSRSEMNVSTLELGDSALYLCASSLAGQVSYNEQFFGPGTRLTVL.

The chain joins TRBV11-2 to TRBJ2-5, with D maybe TRBD2 (6 bases). CDR3 length equals 15 residues. Germline-derived CDR1 and CDR2 are SGHAT and FQNNGV. The V gene lost 7 bases and the J gene lost 5 bases, with 20 bases spanning the gap. The CDR3 loop is CASKRRVGGGETQYF. The DNA for the CDR3 is TGTGCCAGCAAGCGGCGGGTAGGCGGAGGGGAGACCCAGTACTTC.

V usage is TRBV5-1 and J usage is TRBJ1-4; TRBD1 matches at 8 bases. V shed 2 bases, J shed 7 bases, and the junction held 4 bases outside the gene matches. CDR3 size: 14 residues. From germline, CDR1 is SGHRS and CDR2 YFSETQ. The CDR3 nucleotides are TGCGCCAGCAGCTTTCGACAGGGGCCTGAAAAACTGTTTTTT. It is translated as CASSFRQGPEKLFF.

The chain couples TRBV27 to TRBJ2-1, with TRBD2 matching 10 bases. Germline V gene data show CDR1 as MNHEY and CDR2 as SMNVEV (reference sequence). V shed 8 bases and J 4 bases; nucleotides not matched to a gene: 2. The CDR3 has 13 residues. CDR3 nucleotides: TGTGCCAGCGGACTAGCGGAATACAATGAGCAGTTCTTC. It is translated as CASGLAEYNEQFF.

This chain links TRBV29-1 with TRBJ2-5; D is perhaps TRBD1 (6 bases). Germline loops: CDR1 SQVTM, CDR2 ANQGSEA. V dropped 5 bases and J dropped 5 bases, with 18 bases sitting between them. This CDR3 is 14 amino acids long. This CDR3 reads CSVCPAGAGETQYF. DNA for the CDR3: TGCAGCGTTTGTCCGGCAGGGGCAGGGGAGACCCAGTACTTC.

The table lists this clone with a few counts. This chain links TRBV7-2 with TRBJ2-3; D not resolved. Germline CDR1 is SGHTA and CDR2 is FQGNSA. The V end lost 5 bases, the J end lost 6 bases, and 12 bases lay between the germline ends. The CDR3 loop spans 13 amino acids. CDR3 in amino acids: CASSRERVDTQYF. CDR3 bases: TGTGCCAGCAGCAGAGAACGGGTGGATACGCAGTATTTT. Looking up the rest from reference TRBV7-2 and TRBJ2-3 gives the full variable domain: GAGVSQSPSNKVTEKGKDVELRCDPISGHTALYWYRQSLGQGLEFLIYFQGNSAPDKSGLPSDRFSAERTGGSVSTLTIQRTQQEDSAVYLCASSRERVDTQYFGPGTRLTVL.

In its sample, this clone ranks as medium-sized. The chain employs TRBV19 and TRBJ2-5, with D unclear. V was cut by 3 bases and J by 2 bases, with 7 bases left in between. The length of the CDR3 is 13 residues. CDR1 and CDR2 from the germline V gene are LNHDA and SQIVND (reference sequence). This CDR3 reads CASSMRQQETQYF. As DNA, the CDR3 is TGTGCCAGTAGTATGAGACAACAAGAGACCCAGTACTTC.

About this clone: The junction and the germline gene differ at one end; a read error may be behind it. The genes are TRBV9 and TRBJ2-3; tentatively, D is TRBD1 (6 bases). The CDR3 loop spans 15 amino acids. CDR1 SGDLS and CDR2 YYNGEE come from the germline V gene. Here the CDR3 reads CASSVQGFSTGTQYF. The CDR3 DNA reads TGTGCCAGCAGCGTTCAGGGGTTTAGCACAGGTACGCAGTATTTT.

This clone was recorded a few times. The V gene is TRBV6-5, the J gene TRBJ2-5; 8 bases align to TRBD1. Unmatched junction bases numbered 3, after V lost 5 bases and J lost 4 bases. The CDR3 has 13 amino acids. Per germline, CDR1 MNHEY and CDR2 SVGAGI. The CDR3 reads CASSETGVETQYF. The CDR3 nucleotides are TGTGCCAGCAGTGAGACAGGGGTAGAGACCCAGTACTTC.

This rearrangement joins TRBV27 to TRBJ2-7; D is perhaps TRBD2 (5 bases). The germline V and J ends were trimmed by 7 bases and 0 bases, with 16 bases remaining between them. CDR3 length: 15 residues. CDR1 and CDR2 from the germline V gene are MNHEY and SMNVEV (reference sequence). The CDR3 DNA reads TGTGCCAGCAAAATAAACCGGGATCACTCCTACGAGCAGTACTTC. This encodes CASKINRDHSYEQYF.

A word on this clone: One end of the junction fails to match germline, which may point to a read error. This sequence joins TRBV7-7 and TRBJ2-5; 8 bases match TRBD2. There are 15 residues in the CDR3. Germline V gene lookup returns CDR1 SSHAT and CDR2 FNYEAQ (reference sequence). The CDR3 sequence: CASSSAGVLQETQYF. CDR3 nucleotide sequence: TGTGCTAGCAGCTCAGCGGGAGTCCTCCAAGAGACCCAGTACTTC.

The rearrangement joins TRBV10-3 to TRBJ2-6; D may be TRBD1 (7 bases). V lost 3 bases, J lost 1 base, and 19 bases lay in between. The germline CDR1 and CDR2 sequences are ENHRY and SYGVKD. The length of the CDR3 is 19 residues. The CDR3 sequence is CAISDLLGQGGSGANVLTF. The CDR3 region has the DNA TGTGCCATCAGTGATCTACTGGGGCAGGGGGGATCTGGGGCCAACGTCCTGACTTTC.

The chain employs TRBV10-3 and TRBJ2-7; D remains unclear. CDR3 length: 14 residues. CDR1 and CDR2 from the germline V gene are ENHRY and SYGVKD. The V and J ends lost 7 bases and 0 bases respectively, with 13 bases between them. CDR3 residues: CAITISPSSYEQYF. The CDR3 DNA follows: TGTGCCATCACCATATCTCCGAGCTCCTACGAGCAGTACTTC.

A remark on this clone: The junction and the germline gene differ at one end; a read error may be behind it. V is TRBV12-5 and J is TRBJ1-1; weak D call: TRBD1 (6 bases). In germline, CDR1 is LGHNT, CDR2 FRNRAP. The CDR3 contains 11 residues. CDR3 amino acids: CVSRGTTEAFF. The CDR3 coding sequence is TGTGTTAGTAGGGGGACCACTGAAGCTTTCTTT.

The rearrangement joins TRBV28 to TRBJ1-5; 9 bases are shared with TRBD1. CDR1 is MDHEN and CDR2 is SYDVKM in the germline V gene. The CDR3 covers 13 residues. V lost 10 bases and J lost 4; bases outside the gene matches: 5. CDR3 DNA: TGTGCCACCATCGACAGGGGGAATCAGCCCCAGCATTTT. Translating gives CATIDRGNQPQHF.

The chain employs TRBV29-1 and TRBJ2-4; D gene ambiguous. This CDR3 has 13 residues. The germline V gene has CDR1 SQVTM and CDR2 ANQGSEA. V was clipped by 4 bases and J by 1 base, with 8 bases between them. The CDR3, as DNA: TGCAGCGTTGGGAACAGTGCCAAAAACATTCAGTACTTC. Translated: CSVGNSAKNIQYF. The variable domain in full, completed from reference TRBV29-1 and TRBJ2-4, reads SAVISQKPSRDICQRGTSLTIQCQVDSQVTMMFWYRQQPGQSLTLIATANQGSEATYESGFVIDKFPISRPNLTFSTLTVSNMSPEDSSIYLCSVGNSAKNIQYFGAGTRLSVL.

This clone occurred a few times. The chain recombines TRBV29-1 with TRBJ1-2; D gene ambiguous. The CDR3 is made up of 12 amino acids. CDR1 is SQVTM and CDR2 is ANQGSEA in the germline V gene. V dropped 3 bases and J dropped 2 bases, with 7 bases sitting between them. In nucleotides, the CDR3 is TGCAGCGTTGAGTGGCAGAACTATGGCTACACCTTC. This sequence encodes CSVEWQNYGYTF.

The chain uses TRBV29-1 and TRBJ1-3; unclear D gene. Trimming removed 3 bases from V and 7 bases from J, with 10 bases in between. The germline V gene has CDR1 SQVTM and CDR2 ANQGSEA. This CDR3 is 12 amino acids long. Here the CDR3 reads CSVDTGWNTIYF. In nucleotides, the CDR3 is TGCAGCGTTGACACGGGGTGGAACACCATATATTTT.

The J gene is TRBJ1-2, the V gene TRBV15, with D maybe TRBD1 (5 bases). CDR1 LNHNV and CDR2 YYDKDF come from the germline V gene (reference sequence). The CDR3 is 13 amino acids. V lost 0 bases and J lost 8, with 10 bases in between. CDR3: CATSRDGADGYTF. The DNA of the CDR3 is TGTGCCACCAGCAGAGATGGGGCCGACGGCTACACCTTC.

This clone came up once. The genes are TRBV29-1 and TRBJ1-2; no clear D gene. The CDR3 has 15 residues. Germline V gene data show CDR1 as SQVTM and CDR2 as ANQGSEA. Trimming removed 4 bases at V and 0 bases at J, with 15 bases between. CDR3 protein: CSVALNMGTNYGYTF. CDR3 in DNA: TGCAGCGTTGCCCTGAATATGGGCACTAACTATGGCTACACCTTC.